The rows below give T cell receptor beta chains drawn from one sample of a study of blood T cells in healthy people across ages. TCRdb used MiXCR to reprocess the 5' RACE reads, holding one entry per CDR3 protein. Of around 970,000 distinct CDR3 sequences in the sample, roughly 51% were seen once. Material: blood. The receptors stem from an older woman in good health. Both conserved end residues are part of each CDR3. Fields, in order: CDR3 DNA, CDR3 protein, clone size, D gene, V gene, J gene. D genes are given only for firm matches. Only part of the rows carry a size: once, few, many, or a class if the clone is expanded.

DNA: TGTGCCAGCAGTTTATTAAGTGGGAGGGCAGGGGCCAACGTCCTGACTTTC
CDR3: CASSLLSGRAGANVLTF
size: few
D: TRBD2
V: TRBV27
J: TRBJ2-6

DNA: TGTGCCAGCAGCCAGGGACACGTTGTGGATGAGCAGTTCTTC
CDR3: CASSQGHVVDEQFF
size: -
D: -
V: TRBV9
J: TRBJ2-1

DNA: TGTGCCAGCCTACCCGGGAACAGGGTCTACGAGCAGTACTTC
CDR3: CASLPGNRVYEQYF
size: -
D: -
V: TRBV28
J: TRBJ2-7

DNA: TGTGCCAGCAGAACGGACAGTTTGAGCAATGAGCAGTTCTTC
CDR3: CASRTDSLSNEQFF
size: -
D: -
V: TRBV12-3/TRBV12-4
J: TRBJ2-1

DNA: TGTGCCAGCAGTGCCCTGGGTAGCGGGAGCTCCTACAATGAGCAGTACTTC
CDR3: CASSALGSGSSYNEQYF
size: -
D: TRBD2
V: TRBV28
J: TRBJ2-7

DNA: TGCAGTGCTCCGGGCAGGTCTGGGGCCAACGTCCTGACTTTC
CDR3: CSAPGRSGANVLTF
size: few
D: -
V: TRBV20-1
J: TRBJ2-6

DNA: TGCAGCGCCTTGACTAGCGGGGGATACAATGAGCAGTTCTTC
CDR3: CSALTSGGYNEQFF
size: -
D: TRBD2
V: TRBV29-1
J: TRBJ2-1

DNA: TGCGCCAGCAGCTTGAGTCAAACCCATGAGCAGTTCTTC
CDR3: CASSLSQTHEQFF
size: -
D: -
V: TRBV5-1
J: TRBJ2-1

DNA: TGTGCCACCAGCAGACCGGGATCGACTCAGTACTTC
CDR3: CATSRPGSTQYF
size: many
D: -
V: TRBV15
J: TRBJ2-7

DNA: TGTCCCAGCAGCCCGGGACTAGCGAGGGGCACAGATACGCAGTATTTT
CDR3: CPSSPGLARGTDTQYF
size: -
D: TRBD2
V: TRBV5-4
J: TRBJ2-3

DNA: TGCGCCAGCAGCTTGAACGGGAACTACGAGCAGTACTTC
CDR3: CASSLNGNYEQYF
size: few
D: -
V: TRBV5-1
J: TRBJ2-7

DNA: TGCAGTGCTAGATTTGGGGGCACTAATGAAGAACTGTTTTTT
CDR3: CSARFGGTNEELFF
size: -
D: -
V: TRBV20-1
J: TRBJ1-4

DNA: TGCGCCAGCAGCTTTAACGACCGGACAGACGCCTACGAGCAGTACTTC
CDR3: CASSFNDRTDAYEQYF
size: few
D: -
V: TRBV5-1
J: TRBJ2-7

DNA: TGCAGTGCTAGAGAAGCGCGGGGGGCTCAGCCCCAGCATTTT
CDR3: CSAREARGAQPQHF
size: -
D: -
V: TRBV20-1
J: TRBJ1-5

DNA: TGTGCCAGCAGCTCAGGGTCGACTGGGGAGACCCAGTACTTC
CDR3: CASSSGSTGETQYF
size: few
D: -
V: TRBV7-2
J: TRBJ2-5

DNA: TGTGCCAGCATTCACGGGCCGGGGGCAGGCTATGGCTACACCTTC
CDR3: CASIHGPGAGYGYTF
size: -
D: -
V: TRBV6-1
J: TRBJ1-2

DNA: TGTGCCATCAGTGACTTGGGGGGAGATACGCAGTATTTT
CDR3: CAISDLGGDTQYF
size: -
D: -
V: TRBV10-3
J: TRBJ2-3

DNA: TGTGCCAGCAGTTCCAGGGGCGACATTCAGTACTTC
CDR3: CASSSRGDIQYF
size: few
D: -
V: TRBV12-3/TRBV12-4
J: TRBJ2-4

DNA: TGCGCCACCAAGCAGTGGACAGGCACAGATACGCAGTATTTT
CDR3: CATKQWTGTDTQYF
size: few
D: -
V: TRBV5-1
J: TRBJ2-3

DNA: TGTGCCAGCAGTCCTAGTAGTGACGGGAGGGCGCAGTACTTC
CDR3: CASSPSSDGRAQYF
size: few
D: TRBD2
V: TRBV12-3/TRBV12-4
J: TRBJ2-7

DNA: TGTGCCAGCAGATCTACTGGAGGCTACACCTTC
CDR3: CASRSTGGYTF
size: few
D: -
V: TRBV12-3/TRBV12-4
J: TRBJ1-2

DNA: TGTGCCAGCAGTGACAGCAGGGTATCGACTAATGAAAAACTGTTTTTT
CDR3: CASSDSRVSTNEKLFF
size: -
D: -
V: TRBV25-1
J: TRBJ1-4

DNA: TGTGCCAGCAACCCGGGTGTTGGGTTCTACGAGCAGTACTTC
CDR3: CASNPGVGFYEQYF
size: few
D: -
V: TRBV27
J: TRBJ2-7